Each of the 8 T cell receptor beta chains below was sequenced from the same sample in a study of T cell responses to AZD1222 COVID-19 vaccine. Clones were read by immunoSEQ multiplex PCR, and TCRdb kept only the in-frame ones, dropping some. The sample carries approximately 190,000 clones, roughly 91% recorded once. The sequences come from peripheral blood, collected on day 0 of AZD1222 vaccination. The receptors derive from an adult in good health.

This chain joins TRBV5-1 and TRBJ1-1; 8 nucleotides align to TRBD1. The V gene end was trimmed by 5 bases and the J gene end by 0 bases; junction bases not matched to a gene: 9. This CDR3 contains 16 residues. Germline assignment: CDR1 SGHRS and CDR2 YFSETQ. CDR3 sequence (DNA): TGCGCCAGCAGTCGCGGACAGGGACCATTGAACACTGAAGCTTTCTTT. It codes for CASSRGQGPLNTEAFF.

The rearrangement links TRBV19 to TRBJ2-3, with TRBD2 identical over 11 bases. This CDR3 spans 16 amino acids. With V trimmed by 7 bases and J by 5 bases, 11 bases remained unmatched. The germline CDR1 and CDR2 sequences are LNHDA and SQIVND (reference sequence). The CDR3 DNA reads as TGTGCCAGTAAAAGAGTAGCGGGAGGGCCAAGAGATACGCAGTATTTT. Translated, it gives CASKRVAGGPRDTQYF.

J is TRBJ1-2 and V is TRBV15, with unresolved D. The CDR3 spans 12 residues. From germline, CDR1 is LNHNV and CDR2 YYDKDF (reference sequence). V dropped 1 base and J dropped 9 bases, with 9 bases sitting between them. CDR3 residues: CATSRAISRYTF. The CDR3 nucleotides are TGTGCCACCAGCAGAGCGATAAGTCGCTACACCTTC.

The rearrangement uses TRBV5-1 and TRBJ2-5; TRBD2 is a possible D gene (6 bases). Germline V gene sequence: CDR1 SGHRS, CDR2 YFSETQ. The length of the CDR3 is 15 residues. The germline V and J ends were trimmed by 0 bases and 2 bases, with 11 bases remaining between them. Here the CDR3 reads CASSLALAGQETQYF. CDR3 nucleotides: TGCGCCAGCAGCTTGGCTCTTGCGGGGCAAGAGACCCAGTACTTC.

The gene calls are TRBV18 and TRBJ1-4; tentative D call: TRBD1 (5 bases). In germline, CDR1 is KGHSH, CDR2 LQKENI. CDR3 length equals 14 residues. Trimming left V 3 bases short and J 5 bases short, with 10 bases between. CDR3 sequence reads: CASSPGGQNEKLFF. Here the CDR3 DNA reads TGTGCCAGCTCACCGGGGGGTCAGAATGAAAAACTGTTTTTT.

This chain's CDR3 is CASSQEGRDQPQHF. In nucleotides, the CDR3 is TGCGCCAGCAGCCAAGAGGGCAGGGATCAGCCCCAGCATTTT. The chain joins TRBV4-1 to TRBJ1-5, with D possibly TRBD1 on 5 matching bases. Trimming left V 0 bases short and J 5 bases short, with 8 bases between. Germline V gene data show CDR1 as MGHRA and CDR2 as YSYEKL. This CDR3 region has 14 residues.

The chain links TRBV7-9 to TRBJ1-1; 8 bases agree with TRBD1. CDR3 length: 15 amino acids. Germline lookup yields CDR1 SEHNR and CDR2 FQNEAQ (reference sequence). The trim removed 5 bases at V and 2 bases at J, leaving 7 bases unmatched. The chain's CDR3 is CASSKRTGRNTEAFF. CDR3 bases: TGTGCCAGCAGCAAGAGGACAGGGCGTAACACTGAAGCTTTCTTT.

The chain employs TRBV7-8 and TRBJ1-1; D perhaps matches TRBD1 (6 bases). Germline CDR1 is SGHVS and CDR2 is FQNEAQ. The CDR3 is made up of 14 amino acids. V lost 2 bases and J 7 bases, leaving 14 bases between the germline ends. The CDR3 reads CASSLFEGGVEAFF. The CDR3 nucleotides are TGTGCCAGCAGCTTATTTGAGGGGGGGGTTGAAGCTTTCTTT. Using reference TRBV7-8 and TRBJ1-1 for the parts outside the CDR3, the full variable domain is GAGVSQSPRYKVAKRGQDVALRCDPISGHVSLFWYQQALGQGPEFLTYFQNEAQLDKSGLPSDRFFAERPEGSVSTLKIQRTQQEDSAVYLCASSLFEGGVEAFFGQGTRLTVV.